This T cell receptor beta chain was found in a study of T cell changes during pregnancy in multiple sclerosis. Sequenced by immunoSEQ multiplex PCR; TCRdb stores in-frame clones only, minus some. The sample gives under 50,000 clones, 92% of which show up once; roughly 0.7% is in the top ten. V shed 0 bases and J 0 bases; nucleotides not matched to a gene: 4. Germline V lookup: CDR1 KGHSH, CDR2 LQKENI. This CDR3 comprises 17 residues. The sequenced sample was CD4+ T cells from peripheral blood mononuclear cells, obtained in the first trimester of pregnancy. The rearrangement uses TRBV18 and TRBJ2-2, with 7 bases matching TRBD2. This clonotype was sampled from a female donor with multiple sclerosis, enrolled in a pregnancy study. The CDR3 reads CASSPPGLAANTGELFF. The DNA of the CDR3 is TGTGCCAGCTCACCACCGGGGCTAGCGGCGAACACCGGGGAGCTGTTTTTT.